What follows is one TCR beta chain and its context. The antigen is undetermined. The data belong to a study of T cell responses to AZD1222 COVID-19 vaccine. Study results and limitations: After two AZD1222 doses, spike-specific TCR breadth and depth rose versus day 0. Donors, mostly white British, included more females; clonal diversity was possibly underestimated. Repertoires were sampled only after the peak T cell response. Reportedly, nearly half of unique spike TCRs recognized epitopes outside B.1.351/B.1.1.7 mutations.

TCRdb keeps only in-frame clones here, not all; method: immunoSEQ multiplex PCR. The repertoire holds around 120,000 clones, with 88% as singletons. V was cut by 6 bases and J by 1 base, with 16 bases left in between. The CDR3 totals 16 residues. The J gene is TRBJ2-1, the V gene TRBV23-1, with D possibly TRBD2 on 7 matching bases. TRBV23-1 is identified as an open reading frame with a role that is uncertain. This sequence originates from an adult in good health. This specimen was peripheral blood, taken on day 0 of AZD1222 vaccination. The CDR3 sequence is CASSHREGGSYNEQFF. In DNA, the CDR3 is TGCGCCAGCAGCCACAGGGAGGGCGGGTCCTACAATGAGCAGTTCTTC.